The 20 T cell receptor beta chains below come from one sample, sequenced in a study of T cells in Graves' hyperthyroidism and ophthalmopathy. RNA transcripts were the template for amplifying TCR beta CDR3 regions. The TCR CDR3 was amplified in a first-round RT-PCR using the HTBI primer set. A single record per CDR3 protein comes from TCRdb applying MiXCR to the multiplex PCR reads. The table includes approximately 530,000 distinct CDR3 sequences, 16% detected once. Material: blood. The receptors were gathered from a woman aged 18-29 years with Graves' hyperthyroidism.

The chain carries TRBV6-2 or TRBV6-3 and TRBJ2-5; weak D call: TRBD2 (7 bases). Trimming took 4 bases from V and 3 from J, leaving 15 bases between them. The CDR3 is 15 residues long. CDR1 is MNHEY, CDR2 SVGEGT, per germline. This CDR3 reads CASSSRGGGEETQYF. The CDR3 DNA is TGTGCCAGCAGTTCTAGGGGGGGAGGGGAAGAGACCCAGTACTTC.

This sequence joins TRBV10-3 and TRBJ1-1; a weak D match, TRBD1 (5 bases). Germline CDR1 and CDR2: ENHRY and SYGVKD. V was shortened by 8 bases and J by 4 bases, with 17 bases between the two germline ends. This CDR3 contains 14 residues. CDR3 in DNA: TGTGCCATCGCAGCTCGGGGGGATGGCACTGAAGCTTTCTTT. Translation: CAIAARGDGTEAFF.

This clonotype was picked up many times. The V call is TRBV6-2 or TRBV6-3, the J call TRBJ1-5; tentative D call: TRBD1 (6 bases). The V gene's germline CDR1 is MNHEY and CDR2 SVGEGT. The CDR3 has 15 amino acids. The V and J ends lost 5 bases and 2 bases respectively, with 13 bases between them. CDR3 in amino acids: CASSMQGKGNQPQHF. For the CDR3, the DNA is TGTGCCAGCAGTATGCAGGGGAAAGGCAATCAGCCCCAGCATTTT.

This clonotype was counted many times. The J gene is TRBJ2-7, the V gene TRBV20-1, with D tentatively TRBD1 (5 bases). Per the germline V gene, CDR1 is DFQATT and CDR2 is SNEGSKA (reference sequence). V was trimmed by 0 bases and J by 4 bases, leaving 13 bases between them. The CDR3 length is 14 residues. The CDR3 DNA sequence: TGCAGTGCTAGAGATGGATTGACAGATTACGAGCAGTACTTC. Translating gives CSARDGLTDYEQYF.

The rearrangement joins TRBV2 to TRBJ2-3; D is perhaps TRBD1 (5 bases). The germline V gene has CDR1 SNHLY and CDR2 FYNNEI. Trimming removed 5 bases at V and 1 base at J, with 7 bases between. This CDR3 is 13 amino acids long. Here the CDR3 DNA reads TGTGCCAGCAGTCAACAGGGCACAGATACGCAGTATTTT. Protein product: CASSQQGTDTQYF.

By share, this clonotype counts as medium-sized (0.01 to 0.1%). The rearrangement joins TRBV20-1 to TRBJ2-1; TRBD2 might be the D (6 bases). Trimming pared 6 bases from V and 6 bases from J, leaving 15 bases between. This CDR3 region has 13 residues. Germline CDR1 is DFQATT and CDR2 is SNEGSKA (reference sequence). The CDR3 spells CSAAPRLGNEQFF. The DNA for the CDR3 is TGCAGTGCAGCCCCCAGACTAGGCAATGAGCAGTTCTTC.

The genes are TRBV11-2 and TRBJ2-1; the D is unclear. Germline CDR1 is SGHAT and CDR2 is FQNNGV. Trimming removed 2 bases at V and 7 bases at J, with 6 bases between. The CDR3 has 12 residues. The CDR3 sequence is CASSLRFNEQFF. The CDR3 nucleotides read TGTGCCAGCAGCTTAAGGTTTAATGAGCAGTTCTTC.

This clonotype was recorded many times. The chain combines TRBV3-1 with TRBJ2-5; D perhaps matches TRBD1 (5 bases). Germline-derived CDR1 and CDR2 are LGHDT and YNNKEL (reference sequence). The CDR3 loop spans 15 amino acids. V was shortened by 0 bases and J by 1 base, with 9 bases between the two germline ends. The CDR3 DNA sequence: TGTGCCAGCAGCCAAGAGTGGGGCGGCCAAGAGACCCAGTACTTC. This codes for CASSQEWGGQETQYF.

V and J are TRBV5-5 and TRBJ1-1; TRBD1 is a possible D gene (5 bases). Germline V lookup: CDR1 SGHKS, CDR2 YYEKEE (reference sequence). CDR3 length: 13 residues. Deletions cut 4 bases from V and 3 bases from J, with 10 bases between. CDR3 nucleotides: TGTGCCAGCAGCCGACGGGGGGACACTGAAGCTTTCTTT. Protein: CASSRRGDTEAFF.

The chain links TRBV29-1 to TRBJ2-1, with 7 bases lining up with TRBD2. The germline V gene encodes CDR1 SQVTM and CDR2 ANQGSEA. Trimming removed 2 bases from V and 5 bases from J; junction bases left unmatched: 3. The CDR3 totals 13 residues. The CDR3, as DNA: TGCAGCGTTGAACTAGCGGATAACAATGAGCAGTTCTTC. Translating gives CSVELADNNEQFF.

Worth noting for this clonotype: The junction departs from the called germline gene at one end, perhaps through a read error. V and J are TRBV15 and TRBJ1-1, with D unresolved. The CDR3 consists of 14 residues. Germline V gives CDR1 LNHNV, CDR2 YYDKDF (reference sequence). The CDR3: CAASRDTMNTEAFF. The CDR3 bases are TGTGCCGCCAGCAGAGACACTATGAACACTGAAGCTTTCTTT.

The chain employs TRBV5-1 and TRBJ1-4; tentatively, D is TRBD1 (5 bases). CDR1 and CDR2 from the germline V gene are SGHRS and YFSETQ. CDR3 length: 15 amino acids. V lost 4 bases to trimming and J lost 1 base, with 11 bases between them. In nucleotides, the CDR3 is TGCGCCAGCAGCGTGGGGACGGGAACTAATGAAAAACTGTTTTTT. Its protein product is CASSVGTGTNEKLFF. Drawing the rest from reference TRBV5-1 and TRBJ1-4, the complete variable domain is KAGVTQTPRYLIKTRGQQVTLSCSPISGHRSVSWYQQTPGQGLQFLFEYFSETQRNKGNFPGRFSGRQFSNSRSEMNVSTLELGDSALYLCASSVGTGTNEKLFFGSGTQLSVL.

The chain employs TRBV6-2 or TRBV6-3 and TRBJ1-3; TRBD1 aligns across 9 bases. The CDR3 contains 16 residues. V lost 7 bases, J lost 2 bases, and 9 bases stayed unmatched. From germline, CDR1 is MNHEY and CDR2 SVGEGT. The CDR3 coding sequence is TGTGCCAGCACCCCAACCCGGGACAGGGCTGGAAACACCATATATTTT. Translated: CASTPTRDRAGNTIYF.

This clonotype was detected ten times or more. The V gene is TRBV29-1, the J gene TRBJ1-1; possible D gene TRBD1, 5 bases. The CDR3 loop spans 14 amino acids. Between the trimmed V and J ends, which lost 3 bases and 0 bases, there was a span of 11 bases. Germline CDR1 reads SQVTM; CDR2 reads ANQGSEA. The CDR3: CSVEPGTMNTEAFF. In DNA form, the CDR3 reads TGCAGCGTTGAGCCAGGGACCATGAACACTGAAGCTTTCTTT.

The CDR3 here is CASSRTQGYYEQYF. The DNA for the CDR3 is TGCGCCAGCAGTCGGACCCAAGGATACTACGAGCAGTACTTC. The rearrangement joins TRBV5-1 to TRBJ2-7; D ambiguous. The CDR3 length is 14 residues. In germline, CDR1 is SGHRS, CDR2 YFSETQ. Trimming pared 5 bases from V and 3 bases from J, leaving 15 bases between.

The rearrangement links TRBV27 to TRBJ2-1, with D unresolved. This CDR3 has 17 amino acids. V lost 5 bases and J lost 4, with 21 bases in between. In germline, CDR1 is MNHEY, CDR2 SMNVEV (reference sequence). The DNA of the CDR3 is TGTGCCAGCAGTCCGTATACCGGCGGTCGCTTATACAATGAGCAGTTCTTC. As protein: CASSPYTGGRLYNEQFF.

The V gene is TRBV19, the J gene TRBJ1-4; D gene unclear. CDR1 and CDR2 (germline): LNHDA, SQIVND (reference sequence). V lost 3 bases and J lost 1, with 6 bases in between. The CDR3 has 14 residues. The CDR3 loop is CASSMVGTNEKLFF. For the CDR3, the DNA is TGTGCCAGTAGTATGGTTGGAACTAATGAAAAACTGTTTTTT. Based on the CDR3 plus reference TRBV19 and TRBJ1-4, the full variable domain is DGGITQSPKYLFRKEGQNVTLSCEQNLNHDAMYWYRQDPGQGLRLIYYSQIVNDFQKGDIAEGYSVSREKKESFPLTVTSAQKNPTAFYLCASSMVGTNEKLFFGSGTQLSVL.

Many counts were recorded for this clonotype. J is TRBJ2-1 and V is TRBV12-3 or TRBV12-4; D is perhaps TRBD2 (6 bases). Trimming took 5 bases from V and 1 from J, leaving 12 bases between them. CDR3 length equals 15 residues. The CDR3 region is CASSIPGDSYNEQFF. The CDR3 nucleotides read TGTGCCAGCAGTATCCCGGGGGATTCCTACAATGAGCAGTTCTTC.

The table lists this clonotype with many counts. The V call is TRBV15, the J call TRBJ1-1, with 9 positions matching TRBD1. The CDR3 extends over 16 amino acids. V was clipped by 7 bases and J by 5 bases; unmatched bases: 14. The germline V gene has CDR1 LNHNV and CDR2 YYDKDF (reference sequence). CDR3: CATNSDRGGRWTEAFF. In DNA form, the CDR3 reads TGTGCCACCAACTCAGACAGGGGGGGTAGATGGACTGAAGCTTTCTTT.

This clonotype was counted at least ten times. This chain's CDR3 is CATSRGPGVAYEQYF. CDR3 DNA sequence: TGTGCCACCAGCAGAGGACCGGGCGTCGCCTACGAGCAGTACTTC. This chain uses TRBV15 with TRBJ2-7, with D uncertain. The CDR3 has 15 amino acids. V shed 1 base and J shed 2 bases, with 12 bases lying between them. The germline V gene has CDR1 LNHNV and CDR2 YYDKDF (reference sequence). Variable domain in full (rest from reference TRBV15 and TRBJ2-7): DAMVIQNPRYQVTQFGKPVTLSCSQTLNHNVMYWYQQKSSQAPKLLFHYYDKDFNNEADTPDNFQSRRPNTSFCFLDIRSPGLGDTAMYLCATSRGPGVAYEQYFGPGTRLTVT.